This T cell receptor beta chain was observed in a study of patients and donors after allogeneic stem cell transplantation. Each CDR3 protein gets one entry after TCRdb re-called the RT-PCR reads with MiXCR. This table holds approximately 200,000 distinct CDR3 sequences, 41% found once. The TCR was taken from a human donor who was either an allogeneic HSCT recipient or a stem cell or donor lymphocyte infusion donor (not recorded which). It is not recorded whose cells these are; they may come from a transplant donor. The sequencing sample was made of blood, either unsorted or a sorted T cell fraction (not recorded which).

The CDR3 DNA follows: TGTGCCAGCAGTACCCCACCAGGGGGTGGTGACGAGCAGTACTTC. Its protein product is CASSTPPGGGDEQYF. The chain carries TRBV28 and TRBJ2-7; TRBD1 aligns across 7 bases. V trimming: 5 bases; J trimming: 5 bases; junction bases outside the gene matches: 12. CDR1 MDHEN and CDR2 SYDVKM come from the germline V gene. The CDR3 contains 15 residues.